This T cell receptor (beta chain) originates from a study of blood T cell repertoires in COVID-19. Background on the study: COVID-19 samples collected from the United States, Italy and Spain covered acute and convalescent phases. Sample material is recorded as cDNA or gDNA derived from T cells, B-cell-depleted T cells, or PBMCs.

CDR3 length equals 16 residues. V lost 0 bases, J lost 2 bases, and 12 bases lay in between. CDR1 KGHSH and CDR2 LQKENI come from the germline V gene. Exposed enrollees had met someone with a PCR-confirmed or clinician-diagnosed COVID-19 case at some point within the 2 weeks before study entry. Original data processing: Nucleated cell number was recorded as an estimate derived from reference gene primer amplification. TCRdb's table, derived via immunoSEQ multiplex PCR, lists solely in-frame clones and lacks some. That table supplies the V and J calls and clone size; D and trimming were determined from the DNA. The repertoire holds a few hundred thousand clones, with about 85% as singletons.

The origin of this receptor is a woman in her forties or fifties who had been exposed to COVID-19. Sequences were obtained from PBMCs or T cells enriched from blood (not recorded which). The genes are TRBV18 and TRBJ2-3; tentatively, D is TRBD2 (5 bases). Written as DNA, the CDR3 is TGTGCCAGCTCACCACCACGGACTCGCGCCACAGATACGCAGTATTTT. Encoded protein: CASSPPRTRATDTQYF.